Described below is a single TCR beta chain sequence and its context. The CDR3 end is not reached by the read, which stops 3 residues before it; the germline J gene fills it in. This entry is derived from a study of T cells in women clearing cervical HPV infection. Average input was around 1,200 ng genomic DNA for immunoSEQ TCR beta CDR3 amplification. Only in-frame clones appear in the TCRdb table, and some are missing; sequencing was by immunoSEQ multiplex PCR. The listing contains tens of thousands of clones. Deletions cut 0 bases from V and 1 base from J, with 21 bases between. CDR1 and CDR2 from the germline V gene are KGHSH and LQKENI. This CDR3 contains 19 residues.

The sample taken for sequencing was blood buffy coat. This chain links TRBV18 with TRBJ1-1; weak D call: TRBD1 (5 bases). The clonotype comes from a woman between 18 and 69 years old with a cervical HPV16 infection that either progressed to CIN3+ or cleared (not recorded which). CDR3 DNA, as far as it was read: TGTGCCAGCTCACCACCGGTGGAGAGGCAGGGAAACCGGAACACTGAA. Translating gives CASSPPVERQGNRNTE. In full, the CDR3 reads CASSPPVERQGNRNTEAFF.